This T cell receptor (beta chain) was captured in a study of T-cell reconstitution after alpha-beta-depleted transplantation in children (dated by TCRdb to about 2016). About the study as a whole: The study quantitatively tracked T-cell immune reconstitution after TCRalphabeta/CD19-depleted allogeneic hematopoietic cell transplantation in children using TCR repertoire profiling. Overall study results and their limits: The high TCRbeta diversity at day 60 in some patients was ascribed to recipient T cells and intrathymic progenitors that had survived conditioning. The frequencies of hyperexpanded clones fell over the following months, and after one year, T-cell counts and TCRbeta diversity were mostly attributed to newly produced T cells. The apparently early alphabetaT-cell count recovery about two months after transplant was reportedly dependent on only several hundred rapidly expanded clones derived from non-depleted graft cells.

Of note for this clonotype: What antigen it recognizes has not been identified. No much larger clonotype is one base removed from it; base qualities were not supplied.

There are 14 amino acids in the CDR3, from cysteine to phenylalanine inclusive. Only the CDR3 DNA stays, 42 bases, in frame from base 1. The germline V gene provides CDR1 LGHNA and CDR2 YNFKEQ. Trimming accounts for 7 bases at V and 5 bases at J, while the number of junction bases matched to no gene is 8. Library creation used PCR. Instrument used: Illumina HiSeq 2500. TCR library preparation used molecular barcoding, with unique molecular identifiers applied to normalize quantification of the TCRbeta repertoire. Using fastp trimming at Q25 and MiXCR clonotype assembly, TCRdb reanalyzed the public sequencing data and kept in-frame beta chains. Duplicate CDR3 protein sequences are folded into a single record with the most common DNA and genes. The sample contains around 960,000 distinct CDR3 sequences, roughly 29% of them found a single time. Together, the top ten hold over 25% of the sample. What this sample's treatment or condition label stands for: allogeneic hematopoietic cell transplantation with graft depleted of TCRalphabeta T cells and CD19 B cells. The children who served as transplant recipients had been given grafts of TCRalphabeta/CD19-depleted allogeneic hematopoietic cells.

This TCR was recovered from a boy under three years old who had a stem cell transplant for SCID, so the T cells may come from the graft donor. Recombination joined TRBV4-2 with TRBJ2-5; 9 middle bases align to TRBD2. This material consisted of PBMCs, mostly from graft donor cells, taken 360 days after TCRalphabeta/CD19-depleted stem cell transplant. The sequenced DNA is TGTGCCAGCACGGGCGGGGGGGCTGCTGAGACCCAGTACTTC. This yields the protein CASTGGGAAETQYF.